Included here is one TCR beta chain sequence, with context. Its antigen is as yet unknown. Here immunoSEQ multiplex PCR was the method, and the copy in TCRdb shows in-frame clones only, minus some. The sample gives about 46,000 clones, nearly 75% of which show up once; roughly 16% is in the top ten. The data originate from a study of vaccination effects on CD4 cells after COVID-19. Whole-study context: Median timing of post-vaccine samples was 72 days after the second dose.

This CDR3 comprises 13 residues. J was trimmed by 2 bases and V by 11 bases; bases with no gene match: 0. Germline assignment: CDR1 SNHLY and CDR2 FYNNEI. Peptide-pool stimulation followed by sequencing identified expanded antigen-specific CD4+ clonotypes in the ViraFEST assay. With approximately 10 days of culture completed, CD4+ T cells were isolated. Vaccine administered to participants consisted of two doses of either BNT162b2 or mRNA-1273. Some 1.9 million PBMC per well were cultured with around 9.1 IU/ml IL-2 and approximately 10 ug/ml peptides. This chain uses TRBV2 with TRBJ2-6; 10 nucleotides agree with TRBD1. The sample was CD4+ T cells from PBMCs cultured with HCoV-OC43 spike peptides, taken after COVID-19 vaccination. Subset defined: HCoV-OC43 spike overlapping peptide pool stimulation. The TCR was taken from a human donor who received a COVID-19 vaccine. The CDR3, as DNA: TGTGCCGGACAGGGGGCTGGGGCCAACGTCCTGACTTTC. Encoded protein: CAGQGAGANVLTF. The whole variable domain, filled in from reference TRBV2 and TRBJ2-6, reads EPEVTQTPSHQVTQMGQEVILRCVPISNHLYFYWYRQILGQKVEFLVSFYNNEISEKSEIFDDQFSVERPDGSNFTLKIRSTKLEDSAMYFCAGQGAGANVLTFGAGSRLTVL.